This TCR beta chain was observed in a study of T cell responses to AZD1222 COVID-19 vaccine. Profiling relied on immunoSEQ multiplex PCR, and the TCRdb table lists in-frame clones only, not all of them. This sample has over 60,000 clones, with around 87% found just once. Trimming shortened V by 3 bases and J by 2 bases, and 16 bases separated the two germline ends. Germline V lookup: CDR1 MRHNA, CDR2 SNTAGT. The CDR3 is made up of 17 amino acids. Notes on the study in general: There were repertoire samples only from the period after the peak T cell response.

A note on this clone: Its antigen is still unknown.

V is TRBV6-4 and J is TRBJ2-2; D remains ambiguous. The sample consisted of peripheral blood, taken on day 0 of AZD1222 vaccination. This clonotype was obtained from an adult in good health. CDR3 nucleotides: TGTGCCAGCAGTGAAAACCCTGGGCAGACTAACACCGGGGAGCTGTTTTTT. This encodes CASSENPGQTNTGELFF.